The clone carrying this T cell receptor beta chain was observed a handful of times. No antigen is known for it. Alongside a J-beta primer mix, a sample-barcoded 5' primer served in a second PCR lasting about 7 to 11 cycles. TCRdb recomputed calls from the 5' RACE reads with MiXCR, one row per CDR3 protein. The sample holds 1.5 million to 1.9 million distinct CDR3 sequences, approximately 43% seen once. Investigators took ten milliliters of peripheral blood from every donor. A minimum of 5 micrograms of total RNA was extracted per sample. The data belong to a study of blood T cells in healthy people across ages. Findings and limits, study-wide: In older individuals, TCR beta diversity per million T cells was lower, falling roughly linearly with age.

CDR3 length equals 17 residues. Germline V gene data show CDR1 as MNHNS and CDR2 as SASEGT. Unmatched junction bases numbered 9, after V lost 0 bases and J lost 3 bases. The V call is TRBV6-1, the J call TRBJ1-2; 8 bases are a match to TRBD1. The specimen was blood. The TCR sequence derives from a woman aged 18 to 35 in good health. CDR3 sequence reads: CASSEAGTRQGYYGYTF. DNA of the CDR3: TGTGCCAGCAGTGAAGCGGGGACCCGACAGGGGTACTATGGCTACACCTTC.